This T cell receptor (beta chain) was sequenced during a study of beta chain features in type 1 diabetes. This clone has just a few counts. Its antigen is unknown. Investigators reverse transcribed all isolated RNA, so they sequenced expressed TCRB transcripts. Libraries were prepared by immunoSEQ multiplex PCR; TCRdb keeps only in-frame clonotypes and omits some of them. The repertoire includes approximately 600,000 clones, about an eighth of them detected once, and around 0.12% sits in the top ten. CDR1 is SGHNT and CDR2 is YYREEE in the germline V gene (reference sequence). The CDR3 totals 14 residues. The ends lost 6 bases at V and 0 bases at J; junction bases unmatched: 5. Cell sorting via CD45RO/CCR7/CD25/CD127/CD95/CD27 was performed to obtain CD4+ naive, central memory, regulatory and stem cell-like memory cells. Points from the study as a whole: Naive, central memory and regulatory TCRB repertoires appeared more similar among patients than healthy donors. Across all four CD4+ subsets, people with type 1 diabetes showed modestly shorter TCRB CDR3s.

Sequenced input: naive CD4+ T cells from blood. The chain couples TRBV5-4 to TRBJ1-1; 7 positions agree with TRBD1. The clonotype was recovered from a young man with type 1 diabetes. In DNA form, the CDR3 reads TGTGCCAGCAAAGGGGACAGCTTGAACACTGAAGCTTTCTTT. Translated, it gives CASKGDSLNTEAFF.